This TCR beta chain was documented in a study of somatic mutations in cytotoxic T cells in rheumatoid arthritis. Germline loops: CDR1 LNHDA, CDR2 SQIVND (reference sequence). The CDR3 has 14 residues. The V gene lost 7 bases and the J gene lost 4 bases, with 16 bases spanning the gap. Clones were sequenced by immunoSEQ multiplex PCR, and TCRdb holds only the in-frame ones, with some missing. The sample comprises 15,000 to 20,000 clones, more than 70% of which are singletons, and roughly a tenth rests with the top ten. The chain carries TRBV19 and TRBJ1-1; D remains unclear. The material sequenced was CD8+ T cells sorted from blood. The TCR sequence derives from an adult with rheumatoid arthritis. CDR3 DNA: TGTGCCAGTAACTCCGGACGGGCGGCCACTGAAGCTTTCTTT. Its translation: CASNSGRAATEAFF. The full variable domain, in which reference TRBV19 and TRBJ1-1 provide the parts outside the CDR3, is DGGITQSPKYLFRKEGQNVTLSCEQNLNHDAMYWYRQDPGQGLRLIYYSQIVNDFQKGDIAEGYSVSREKKESFPLTVTSAQKNPTAFYLCASNSGRAATEAFFGQGTRLTVV.